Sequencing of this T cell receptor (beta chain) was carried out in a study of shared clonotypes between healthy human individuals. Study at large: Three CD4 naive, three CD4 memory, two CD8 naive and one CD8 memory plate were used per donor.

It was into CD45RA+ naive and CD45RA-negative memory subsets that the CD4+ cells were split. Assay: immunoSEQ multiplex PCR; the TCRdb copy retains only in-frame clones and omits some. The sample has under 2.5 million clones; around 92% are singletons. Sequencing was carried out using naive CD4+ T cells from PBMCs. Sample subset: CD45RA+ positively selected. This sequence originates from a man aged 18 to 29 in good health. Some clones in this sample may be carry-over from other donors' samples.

CDR3 sequence reads: CASSLHRDAKGYTF. In nucleotides, the CDR3 is TGTGCCAGCAGTTTACACCGGGATGCCAAGGGCTACACCTTC. The chain joins TRBV27 to TRBJ1-2; no clear D. Germline V gene data show CDR1 as MNHEY and CDR2 as SMNVEV (reference sequence). The CDR3 is 14 amino acids. Deletions cut 2 bases from V and 8 bases from J, with 15 bases between.